The 29 T cell receptor beta chains below were found in one sample sequenced in a study of T cell changes during pregnancy in multiple sclerosis. Assay used: immunoSEQ multiplex PCR; TCRdb lists only in-frame clones, some missing. The sample lists fewer than 60,000 clones; 80% to 95% were seen once. The sequencing used peripheral blood, collected in the third trimester of pregnancy. These receptors all come from a female donor in good health, enrolled as a control in a pregnancy study.

The CDR3 region is CASSESIRTNTEAFF. The DNA for the CDR3 is TGCGCCAGCAGTGAGTCGATCAGGACTAACACTGAAGCTTTCTTT. The rearrangement uses TRBV10-2 and TRBJ1-1; D call uncertain. Germline CDR1 is WSHSY and CDR2 is SAAADI. Trimming cost V 0 bases and J 2 bases, with 10 bases left between them. This CDR3 is built from 15 residues.

The rearrangement uses TRBV5-8 and TRBJ2-7; TRBD2 is a possible D gene (5 bases). Germline CDR1 SGHTS, CDR2 YDEGEE. V was clipped by 0 bases and J by 1 base, with 5 bases between them. CDR3 length: 13 amino acids. The CDR3 reads CASSLAGSYEQYF. The CDR3 DNA follows: TGTGCCAGCAGCTTGGCGGGGTCCTACGAGCAGTACTTC.

This clone was seen only once. The chain has TRBV9 and TRBJ2-3; D ambiguous. V dropped 0 bases and J dropped 2 bases, with 7 bases sitting between them. The CDR3 totals 14 residues. Looked up from germline, CDR1 is SGDLS and CDR2 is YYNGEE. CDR3 protein: CASSVDPLTDTQYF. The CDR3 coding sequence is TGTGCCAGCAGCGTAGATCCCCTCACAGATACGCAGTATTTT. Drawing the rest from reference TRBV9 and TRBJ2-3, the complete variable domain is DSGVTQTPKHLITATGQRVTLRCSPRSGDLSVYWYQQSLDQGLQFLIQYYNGEERAKGNILERFSAQQFPDLHSELNLSSLELGDSALYFCASSVDPLTDTQYFGPGTRLTVL.

This chain links TRBV5-5 with TRBJ2-7; TRBD1 might be the D (5 bases). This CDR3 has 14 residues. Per the germline V gene, CDR1 is SGHKS and CDR2 is YYEKEE (reference sequence). V was clipped by 0 bases and J by 3 bases, with 10 bases between them. The CDR3 sequence is CASSLVTGNYEQYF. Written as DNA, the CDR3 is TGTGCCAGCAGCTTGGTTACAGGTAACTACGAGCAGTACTTC.

The rearrangement links TRBV19 to TRBJ2-2; TRBD1 is a possible D gene (6 bases). Germline-derived CDR1 and CDR2 are LNHDA and SQIVND (reference sequence). Trimming pared 5 bases from V and 2 bases from J, leaving 18 bases between. The CDR3 extends over 17 amino acids. The CDR3 is CASSSLRQERNTGELFF. The CDR3 nucleotides are TGTGCCAGTAGTTCTTTACGACAGGAACGAAACACCGGGGAGCTGTTTTTT.

CDR3 loop: CASSAGLAGETQYF. CDR3 nucleotide sequence: TGTGCCAGCAGCGCGGGACTAGCGGGAGAGACCCAGTACTTC. The V gene is TRBV7-2, the J gene TRBJ2-5; TRBD2 matches 12 bases. Germline assignment: CDR1 SGHTA and CDR2 FQGNSA. Losses at the gene ends were 5 bases for V and 4 bases for J; bases not matched to a gene: 2. This CDR3 spans 14 amino acids.

The chain recombines TRBV5-4 with TRBJ1-1; 9 positions agree with TRBD1. V trimming: 4 bases; J trimming: 1 base; junction bases outside the gene matches: 5. Per germline, CDR1 SGHNT and CDR2 YYREEE (reference sequence). The CDR3 runs 15 residues. The CDR3 DNA sequence: TGTGCCAGCAGCAGCTGGACAGGGGCGAACACTGAAGCTTTCTTT. Protein sequence: CASSSWTGANTEAFF.

The CDR3 sequence: CSVQGGRDQPQHF. The CDR3 nucleotides are TGCAGCGTCCAGGGGGGTAGAGATCAGCCCCAGCATTTT. The chain employs TRBV29-1 and TRBJ1-5, with 7 positions matching TRBD1. Germline CDR1 and CDR2: SQVTM and ANQGSEA. J was trimmed by 5 bases and V by 6 bases; bases with no gene match: 7. The CDR3 has 13 residues.

CDR3 coding DNA: TGTGCCTGGAGTTCGTGGGGCGGACCAGCTAACTATGGCTACACCTTC. This gives the protein CAWSSWGGPANYGYTF. The chain joins TRBV30 to TRBJ1-2; maybe TRBD1 (5 bases). CDR1 is GTSNPN and CDR2 is SVGIG in the germline V gene (reference sequence). V lost 2 bases to trimming and J lost 0 bases, with 16 bases between them. There are 16 residues in the CDR3.

V and J are TRBV6-6 and TRBJ1-4; D uncertain. Trimming removed 2 bases from V and 8 bases from J, with 3 bases in between. The CDR3 extends over 11 amino acids. The germline gives CDR1 MNHNY, CDR2 SVGAGI (reference sequence). CDR3 in DNA: TGTGCCAGCAGTTACCTGGAAAAACTGTTTTTT. Translating gives CASSYLEKLFF.

This rearrangement joins TRBV7-2 to TRBJ2-3, with 15 bases aligning to TRBD2. V shed 5 bases and J 4 bases; nucleotides not matched to a gene: 7. The CDR3 covers 17 residues. The germline CDR1 and CDR2 sequences are SGHTA and FQGNSA. CDR3 in DNA: TGTGCCAGCAGCCCAGGACTAGCGGGGGGGGCCCCAGATACGCAGTATTTT. This translates into CASSPGLAGGAPDTQYF.

The sample holds a few counts of this clone. The gene calls are TRBV7-2 and TRBJ1-5; D gene uncertain. The CDR3 spans 15 residues. The V end was cut by 3 bases, the J end by 2 bases, with 11 bases between. CDR1 is SGHTA and CDR2 is FQGNSA in the germline V gene. This CDR3 reads CASSFSQEGNQPQHF. CDR3 DNA sequence: TGTGCCAGCAGCTTTTCCCAGGAAGGCAATCAGCCCCAGCATTTT.

The chain links TRBV7-9 to TRBJ1-1, with TRBD1 identical over 10 bases. The V and J ends lost 5 bases and 5 bases, in that order; junction bases with no gene match: 5. This CDR3 is built from 14 residues. Germline V gene data show CDR1 as SEHNR and CDR2 as FQNEAQ (reference sequence). The CDR3 spells CASSRGTGATEAFF. Written as DNA, the CDR3 is TGTGCCAGCAGCCGAGGGACAGGGGCGACTGAAGCTTTCTTT.

This clone was observed once. This chain uses TRBV5-4 with TRBJ1-1; 9 bases fit TRBD1. In germline, CDR1 is SGHNT, CDR2 YYREEE (reference sequence). The V segment lost 4 bases and the J segment 2 bases; nucleotides outside the gene matches: 9. The CDR3 consists of 16 residues. CDR3 protein: CASSRGQGPANTEAFF. Here the CDR3 DNA reads TGTGCCAGCAGCCGCGGACAGGGGCCAGCCAACACTGAAGCTTTCTTT.

The chain recombines TRBV28 with TRBJ2-1, with TRBD2 identical over 8 bases. The V gene end was trimmed by 6 bases and the J gene end by 4 bases; junction bases not matched to a gene: 8. The germline V gene encodes CDR1 MDHEN and CDR2 SYDVKM. The CDR3 is 15 residues long. This chain's CDR3 is CASSKVAGWYNEQFF. CDR3 DNA sequence: TGTGCCAGCAGCAAGGTAGCGGGATGGTACAATGAGCAGTTCTTC.

V gene TRBV6-4 combines with J gene TRBJ2-1, with 11 nucleotides matching TRBD2. The germline CDR1 and CDR2 sequences are MRHNA and SNTAGT. The CDR3 covers 14 residues. Trimming took 2 bases from V and 6 from J; bases not matched to a gene: 0. CDR3 nucleotide sequence: TGTGCCAGCAGTGACGGACTAGCGGGCAATGAGCAGTTCTTC. Its protein is CASSDGLAGNEQFF.

The J gene is TRBJ1-3, the V gene TRBV30; no clear D gene. Germline V gene data show CDR1 as GTSNPN and CDR2 as SVGIG (reference sequence). V was clipped by 4 bases and J by 0 bases, with 4 bases between them. The CDR3 has 12 amino acids. CDR3 in DNA: TGTGCCTGGACCCTCTCTGGAAACACCATATATTTT. Amino acids: CAWTLSGNTIYF.

This chain links TRBV18 with TRBJ1-2, with 8 bases identical to TRBD1. Trimming took 4 bases from V and 0 from J; bases not matched to a gene: 1. The CDR3 spans 14 residues. Germline CDR1 and CDR2: KGHSH and LQKENI. The CDR3: CASSLGQANYGYTF. In DNA form, the CDR3 reads TGTGCCAGCTCACTGGGACAGGCTAACTATGGCTACACCTTC.

The chain uses TRBV30 and TRBJ1-2; 7 nucleotides match TRBD1. The CDR3 is 15 amino acids. Germline V CDR1 and CDR2: GTSNPN, SVGIG (reference sequence). The V gene end was trimmed by 6 bases and the J gene end by 4 bases; junction bases not matched to a gene: 14. The CDR3 DNA is TGTGCCTGCCTCCCACCGGGACAGCCTATCTATGGCTACACCTTC. It codes for CACLPPGQPIYGYTF.

The J gene is TRBJ2-2, the V gene TRBV6-5; D gene unclear. CDR1 MNHEY and CDR2 SVGAGI come from the germline V gene. CDR3 size: 13 residues. The V end lost 2 bases, the J end lost 9 bases, and 10 bases lay between the germline ends. This CDR3 is CASSYLPVRELFF. CDR3 sequence (DNA): TGTGCCAGCAGTTACCTACCGGTTCGGGAGCTGTTTTTT.

The V and J genes are TRBV6-5 and TRBJ2-4; TRBD2 aligns across 10 bases. CDR1 is MNHEY, CDR2 SVGAGI, per germline. CDR3 length: 13 amino acids. V lost 6 bases to trimming and J lost 7 bases; unmatched junction nucleotides: 3. This CDR3 is CASSLAGENIQYF. The CDR3 DNA reads as TGTGCCAGCAGCCTAGCGGGAGAGAACATTCAGTACTTC.

CDR3 nucleotide sequence: TGTGCCAGCAGCTTGGGGGGGGGCTCCTACAATGAGCAGTTCTTC. This sequence encodes CASSLGGGSYNEQFF. This chain links TRBV5-5 with TRBJ2-1; 7 bases line up with TRBD2. The V and J ends lost 0 bases and 0 bases, in that order; junction bases with no gene match: 0. The CDR3 totals 15 residues. Looked up from germline, CDR1 is SGHKS and CDR2 is YYEKEE (reference sequence).

The chain carries TRBV13 and TRBJ2-7, with 8 positions matching TRBD2. The CDR3 sequence is 16 residues long. The germline gives CDR1 PRHDT, CDR2 FYEKMQ (reference sequence). J gave up 3 bases and V 4 bases, and 11 bases lay outside the gene matches. The CDR3 DNA sequence: TGTGCCAGCAGCTCCAGGGGAGAAGCGGGAGTCTACGAGCAGTACTTC. It yields the protein CASSSRGEAGVYEQYF.

The chain employs TRBV27 and TRBJ1-1; D may be TRBD1 (6 bases). Looked up from germline, CDR1 is MNHEY and CDR2 is SMNVEV (reference sequence). V gave up 7 bases and J gave up 0 bases, with 33 bases separating them. The CDR3 covers 21 residues. The CDR3: CASIKLGEDRGTGWVNTEAFF. The CDR3 DNA follows: TGTGCCAGCATCAAATTGGGCGAAGACCGAGGAACAGGGTGGGTGAACACTGAAGCTTTCTTT.

The chain employs TRBV6-6 and TRBJ1-1, with a possible D match to TRBD1 (5 bases). The CDR3 consists of 14 residues. The V gene lost 5 bases and the J gene lost 0 bases, with 10 bases spanning the gap. Germline V gene lookup returns CDR1 MNHNY and CDR2 SVGAGI (reference sequence). The CDR3 bases are TGTGCCAGCAGTCTCGACAGCATGAACACTGAAGCTTTCTTT. Translating gives CASSLDSMNTEAFF.

The chain employs TRBV5-5 and TRBJ1-1, with a weak D call TRBD1 (6 bases). CDR3 length: 15 amino acids. V lost 0 bases, J lost 0 bases, and 9 bases lay in between. Per germline, CDR1 SGHKS and CDR2 YYEKEE (reference sequence). The CDR3 DNA reads as TGTGCCAGCAGCTTGGGGGACATTCTGAACACTGAAGCTTTCTTT. This sequence encodes CASSLGDILNTEAFF.

V gene TRBV29-1 combines with J gene TRBJ2-2; D is unclear. Germline V gene data show CDR1 as SQVTM and CDR2 as ANQGSEA. CDR3 length: 14 amino acids. The V gene lost 7 bases and the J gene lost 0 bases, with 12 bases spanning the gap. Written as DNA, the CDR3 is TGCAGCGCCCTACGGTTGGCGAACACCGGGGAGCTGTTTTTT. Protein product: CSALRLANTGELFF.

CDR3 residues: CASHLAGRYNEQFF. Written as DNA, the CDR3 is TGTGCCAGCCACCTAGCGGGAAGATACAATGAGCAGTTCTTC. The V gene is TRBV27, the J gene TRBJ2-1; 9 bases agree with TRBD2. CDR1 and CDR2 from the germline V gene are MNHEY and SMNVEV (reference sequence). With V trimmed by 8 bases and J by 4 bases, 6 bases remained unmatched. The CDR3 covers 14 residues.

This clone has just one count. V usage is TRBV27 and J usage is TRBJ2-1, with 8 positions matching TRBD1. Trimming took 7 bases from V and 0 from J; bases not matched to a gene: 5. CDR3 size: 15 residues. CDR1 is MNHEY and CDR2 is SMNVEV in the germline V gene (reference sequence). The CDR3 loop reads CASTKTGASYNEQFF. The DNA of the CDR3 is TGTGCCAGCACGAAGACAGGGGCCTCCTACAATGAGCAGTTCTTC.